This T cell receptor beta chain was profiled in a study of long-term antiretroviral therapy in people with HIV. In the study overall: When the earliest samples were collected, ART was typically delayed until CD4 counts fell.

The CDR3 runs 11 residues. CDR1 is SNHLY and CDR2 is FYNNEI in the germline V gene. Trimming removed 5 bases from V and 2 bases from J, with 4 bases in between. Samples were assayed with immunoSEQ v3.0 at survey level. Sequenced by immunoSEQ multiplex PCR; TCRdb stores in-frame clones only, minus some. The sample lists about 14,000 clones, more than 80% occurring once. Post-ART PBMC samples numbered at least two per donor, and pre-ART ones at least one. In regard to this clone: Its specificity is not known.

Whole-study results and caveats: Control repertoires displayed wider CDR3 length ranges than the HIV repertoires. Those clones which expanded before ART made up the dominant part of the repertoire at all time points.

The sequencing here drew on unsorted PBMCs, taken 3.2 years before starting antiretroviral therapy. The rearrangement uses TRBV2 and TRBJ2-7, with D unclear. The clonotype comes from a man aged 40-50 years with HIV. CDR3 in amino acids: CASSTAYEQYF. DNA for the CDR3: TGTGCCAGCAGTACCGCCTACGAGCAGTACTTC. Full variable domain (rest looked up from reference TRBV2 and TRBJ2-7): EPEVTQTPSHQVTQMGQEVILRCVPISNHLYFYWYRQILGQKVEFLVSFYNNEISEKSEIFDDQFSVERPDGSNFTLKIRSTKLEDSAMYFCASSTAYEQYFGPGTRLTVT.